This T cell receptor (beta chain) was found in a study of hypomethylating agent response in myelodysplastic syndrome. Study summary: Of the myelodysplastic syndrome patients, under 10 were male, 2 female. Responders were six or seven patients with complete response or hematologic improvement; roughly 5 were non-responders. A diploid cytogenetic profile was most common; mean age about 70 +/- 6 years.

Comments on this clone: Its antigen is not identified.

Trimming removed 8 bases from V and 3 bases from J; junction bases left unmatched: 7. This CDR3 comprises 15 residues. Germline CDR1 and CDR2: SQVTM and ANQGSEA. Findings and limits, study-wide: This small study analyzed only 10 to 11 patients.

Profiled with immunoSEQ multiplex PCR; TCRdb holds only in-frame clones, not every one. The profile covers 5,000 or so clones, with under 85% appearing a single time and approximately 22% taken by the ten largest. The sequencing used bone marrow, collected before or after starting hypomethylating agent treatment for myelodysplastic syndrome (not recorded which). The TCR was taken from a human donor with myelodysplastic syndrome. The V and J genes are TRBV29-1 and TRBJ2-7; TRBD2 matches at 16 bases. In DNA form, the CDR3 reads TGCAGCTCCTTGGGACTAGCGGGAGGGAGCTACGAGCAGTACTTC. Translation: CSSLGLAGGSYEQYF.